The 7 T cell receptor beta chains presented below share a single source sample, sequenced in a study of cytomegalovirus exposure and HLA in healthy donors (dated by TCRdb to the late 2010s). The library came from the immunoSEQ multiplex PCR assay. Drawn from immuneACCESS, this table holds only the in-frame rearrangements with V and J called that TCRdb kept. Clones are partly lost; checked studies trace under half to an unresolved V gene and leave the rest unexplained. A total of over 200,000 clones appear in this sample, around 88% of them only once. Of the sample, just under 3% is held by the ten largest clones. The sequenced sample was PBMCs. These receptors originate from a woman in her late teens or twenties in good health and CMV-seronegative.

This chain uses TRBV18 with TRBJ1-4, with TRBD1 matching over 7 bases. Germline trimming cut 6 bases from V and 3 bases from J; bases unmatched to any gene: 10. The germline V gene encodes CDR1 KGHSH and CDR2 LQKENI. CDR3 length equals 16 residues. CDR3 sequence reads: CASSTGRGLSNEKLFF. In DNA form, the CDR3 reads TGTGCCAGCTCTACCGGAAGGGGGCTGTCTAATGAAAAACTGTTTTTT.

The V and J genes are TRBV28 and TRBJ1-2, with D possibly TRBD1 on 5 matching bases. The CDR3 runs 15 residues. V was clipped by 7 bases and J by 3 bases, with 18 bases between them. Germline V gene data show CDR1 as MDHEN and CDR2 as SYDVKM. As DNA, the CDR3 is TGTGCCAGCACCCCGACACTGACAGACTACTATGGCTACACCTTC. Translation gives CASTPTLTDYYGYTF.

This chain connects TRBV4-1 to TRBJ2-5; 7 positions agree with TRBD2. Germline lookup yields CDR1 MGHRA and CDR2 YSYEKL. CDR3 size: 16 residues. Unmatched junction bases numbered 14, after V lost 6 bases and J lost 4 bases. In nucleotides, the CDR3 is TGCGCCAGCAGACAATCGGGAGGAAAAACGAGAGAGACCCAGTACTTC. Residues: CASRQSGGKTRETQYF.

In this sample, this clone turned up a few times. The J gene is TRBJ1-2, the V gene TRBV5-1; D gene unclear. Trimming removed 2 bases at V and 6 bases at J, with 8 bases between. Germline V gives CDR1 SGHRS, CDR2 YFSETQ. This CDR3 comprises 12 residues. CDR3 sequence: CASSFTEDGYTF. The CDR3 DNA reads as TGCGCCAGCAGCTTTACAGAAGATGGCTACACCTTC.

This clone was seen a few times. The chain employs TRBV5-4 and TRBJ1-1, with TRBD1 matching 7 bases. The germline V gene encodes CDR1 SGHNT and CDR2 YYREEE (reference sequence). V lost 1 base to trimming and J lost 3 bases; unmatched junction nucleotides: 6. This CDR3 is built from 15 residues. CDR3 residues: CASSLQQGPHTEAFF. In nucleotides, the CDR3 is TGTGCCAGCAGCTTGCAACAGGGGCCCCACACTGAAGCTTTCTTT.

The J gene is TRBJ1-1, the V gene TRBV5-1; 7 nucleotides line up with TRBD1. This CDR3 has 15 amino acids. Germline trimming cut 1 base from V and 3 bases from J; bases unmatched to any gene: 6. In germline, CDR1 is SGHRS, CDR2 YFSETQ. CDR3 nucleotides: TGCGCCAGCAGCTTGCGACAGGGTGGGGACACTGAAGCTTTCTTT. Its translation is CASSLRQGGDTEAFF.

V gene TRBV5-1 combines with J gene TRBJ2-2; 7 positions agree with TRBD1. This CDR3 contains 15 residues. Trimming took 1 base from V and 4 from J; bases not matched to a gene: 4. Germline CDR1 reads SGHRS; CDR2 reads YFSETQ. The CDR3 DNA is TGCGCCAGCAGCTTGCGGGCAGGGGGCACCGGGGAGCTGTTTTTT. This encodes CASSLRAGGTGELFF.